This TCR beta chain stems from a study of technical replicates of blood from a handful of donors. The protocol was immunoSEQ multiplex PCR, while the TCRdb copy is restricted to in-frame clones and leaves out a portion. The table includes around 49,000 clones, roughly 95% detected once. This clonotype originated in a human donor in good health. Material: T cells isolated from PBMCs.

Here the CDR3 DNA reads TGTGCCAGCAGTTACTCCCTCCAAGGGGCGGGAGGCTACACCTTC. Its protein is CASSYSLQGAGGYTF. The V gene is TRBV6-5, the J gene TRBJ1-2, with TRBD1 as a possible D gene (5 bases). The CDR3 covers 15 residues. V was cut by 0 bases and J by 8 bases, with 16 bases left in between. CDR1 is MNHEY and CDR2 is SVGAGI in the germline V gene.